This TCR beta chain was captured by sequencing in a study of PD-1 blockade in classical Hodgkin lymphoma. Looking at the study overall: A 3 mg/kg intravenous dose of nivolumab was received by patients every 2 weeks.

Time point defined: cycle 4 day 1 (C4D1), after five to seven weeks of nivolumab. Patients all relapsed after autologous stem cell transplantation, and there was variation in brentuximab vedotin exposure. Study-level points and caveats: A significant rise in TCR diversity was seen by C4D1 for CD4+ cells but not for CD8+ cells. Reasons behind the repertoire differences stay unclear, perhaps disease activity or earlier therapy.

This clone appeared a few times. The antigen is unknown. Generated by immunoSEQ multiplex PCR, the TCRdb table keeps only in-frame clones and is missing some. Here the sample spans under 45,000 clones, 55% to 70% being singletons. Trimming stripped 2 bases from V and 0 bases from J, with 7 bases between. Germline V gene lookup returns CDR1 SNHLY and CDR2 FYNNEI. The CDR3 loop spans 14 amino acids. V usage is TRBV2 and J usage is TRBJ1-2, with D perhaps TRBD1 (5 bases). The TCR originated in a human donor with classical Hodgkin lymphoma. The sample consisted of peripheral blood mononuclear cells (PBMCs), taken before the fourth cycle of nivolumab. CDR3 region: CASSELGPNYGYTF. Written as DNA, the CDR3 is TGTGCCAGCAGTGAATTGGGACCTAACTATGGCTACACCTTC. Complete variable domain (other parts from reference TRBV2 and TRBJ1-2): EPEVTQTPSHQVTQMGQEVILRCVPISNHLYFYWYRQILGQKVEFLVSFYNNEISEKSEIFDDQFSVERPDGSNFTLKIRSTKLEDSAMYFCASSELGPNYGYTFGSGTRLTVV.